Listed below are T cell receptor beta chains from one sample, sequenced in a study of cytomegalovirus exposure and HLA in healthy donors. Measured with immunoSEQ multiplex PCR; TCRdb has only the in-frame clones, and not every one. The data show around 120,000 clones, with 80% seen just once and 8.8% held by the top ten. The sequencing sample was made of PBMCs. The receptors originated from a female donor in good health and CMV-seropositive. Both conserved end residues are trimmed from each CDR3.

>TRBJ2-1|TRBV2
ASGGLGKIEQF
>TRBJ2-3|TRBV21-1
ASSKPPRFTDTQY
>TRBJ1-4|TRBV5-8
ASSLGGIRTNEKLF
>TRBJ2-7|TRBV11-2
ASSWGGGGFEQY
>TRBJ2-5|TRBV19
ASSYRGNQETQY
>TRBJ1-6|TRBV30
AWSVTGAYNSPLH
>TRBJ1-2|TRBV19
ASIPSGQFRHGYT
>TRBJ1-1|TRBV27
ASSKKQQGNYRNTEAF
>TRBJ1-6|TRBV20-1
SAQTGLRIH
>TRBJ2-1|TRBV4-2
ASSQELGGYGGGYNEQF
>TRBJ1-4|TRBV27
ASRLQGAGEKLF
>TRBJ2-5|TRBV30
AWRTSGDQETQY
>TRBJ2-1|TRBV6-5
ASSYVADNEQF
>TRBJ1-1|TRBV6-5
ASSYRAGVNTEAF
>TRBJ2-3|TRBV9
ASSETARADTQY
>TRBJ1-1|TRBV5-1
ASSLEGERASAF
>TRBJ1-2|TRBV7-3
ASSPPSSRVVEGHT
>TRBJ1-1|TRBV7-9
ATSNRSGAGEAF
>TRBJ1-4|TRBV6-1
ASRIDRWEKLF
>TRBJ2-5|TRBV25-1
ASSEFGGGETQY
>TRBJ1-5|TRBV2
ASNRFRDRGGQPQH
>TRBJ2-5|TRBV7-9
ASSSRTSGDQETQY
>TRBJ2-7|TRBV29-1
SVSGAYEQY
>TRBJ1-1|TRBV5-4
ASSPGHGQGNTEAF
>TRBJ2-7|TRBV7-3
ASSPGPGNEQY
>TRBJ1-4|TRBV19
ASSSPATNEKLF
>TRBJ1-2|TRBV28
ASSPGQGDGYT
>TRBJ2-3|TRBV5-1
ASSTGQSSSTDTQY
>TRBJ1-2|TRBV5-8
ASSLALDSGYT
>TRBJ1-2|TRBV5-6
ASSFLRAGNYGYT
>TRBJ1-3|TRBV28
ASSRSNSGNTIY
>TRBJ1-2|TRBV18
ASSPLELNYGYT
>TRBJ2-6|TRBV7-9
ASLLSGANVLT
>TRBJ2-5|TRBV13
ASSLAGTPQY
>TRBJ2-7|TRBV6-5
ASSYSGANSYEQY
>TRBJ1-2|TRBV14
ASSQGNRGYGYT
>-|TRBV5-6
ASSLFGVHEQY
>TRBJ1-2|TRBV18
ASSLTGNYGYT